Each of the 12 T cell receptor beta chains below was sequenced from the same sample in a study of CD8+ T cells in alopecia areata. cDNA prepared by RNA extraction and subsequent reverse transcription served as the template for sequencing. Some clones are missing from TCRdb's copy, which holds only in-frame ones; the method was immunoSEQ multiplex PCR. The sample yields about 180,000 clones, less than 75% seen once. Specimen: CD8+ T cells sorted from blood, collected at week 0. The receptors were gathered from a human donor with alopecia areata.

The V gene is TRBV2, the J gene TRBJ2-4, with a possible D match to TRBD2 (5 bases). V lost 3 bases and J 2 bases, leaving 14 bases between the germline ends. CDR3 length equals 16 residues. The germline V gene has CDR1 SNHLY and CDR2 FYNNEI. CDR3: CASSDPGRGTKNIQYF. CDR3 DNA: TGTGCCAGCAGTGACCCCGGTCGGGGAACCAAAAACATTCAGTACTTC.

This clone was detected only a few times. J is TRBJ2-3 and V is TRBV10-2; D ambiguous. CDR1 and CDR2 (germline): WSHSY, SAAADI. V was trimmed by 5 bases and J by 4 bases, leaving 7 bases between them. This CDR3 has 12 amino acids. CDR3: CASSIGADTQYF. The CDR3 coding sequence is TGCGCCAGCAGTATTGGCGCAGATACGCAGTATTTT.

This sequence joins TRBV5-1 and TRBJ2-1; a weak D match, TRBD2 (6 bases). Germline V gene data show CDR1 as SGHRS and CDR2 as YFSETQ. V was clipped by 2 bases and J by 6 bases, with 15 bases between them. The CDR3 length is 15 residues. The chain's CDR3 is CASSFRDSGVNEQFF. The DNA for the CDR3 is TGCGCCAGCAGCTTCCGGGACTCCGGTGTCAATGAGCAGTTCTTC.

The chain joins TRBV4-1 to TRBJ2-7; no clear D. The V gene's germline CDR1 is MGHRA and CDR2 YSYEKL. Trimming stripped 1 base from V and 6 bases from J, with 19 bases between. The CDR3 consists of 16 residues. The CDR3, as DNA: TGCGCCAGCAGCCAAGTCAACTCCCCCCCACCAGGCGAGCAGTACTTC. Residues: CASSQVNSPPPGEQYF.

The V gene is TRBV6-1, the J gene TRBJ1-5; no definite D call. Germline loops: CDR1 MNHNS, CDR2 SASEGT. This CDR3 spans 16 amino acids. V was shortened by 3 bases and J by 1 base, with 13 bases between the two germline ends. The CDR3 DNA is TGTGCCAGCAGTGACATGTATGCGGGAAGCAATCAGCCCCAGCATTTT. Translated: CASSDMYAGSNQPQHF.

This clone was seen more than once but under ten times. The chain is built from TRBV2 and TRBJ1-6, with D unresolved. Germline V gives CDR1 SNHLY, CDR2 FYNNEI. This CDR3 has 16 amino acids. V lost 0 bases, J lost 3 bases, and 9 bases lay in between. In DNA form, the CDR3 reads TGTGCCAGCAGTGAAGCCGGACGGAACTATAATTCACCCCTCCACTTT. Translation gives CASSEAGRNYNSPLHF.

This chain connects TRBV7-3 to TRBJ1-2, with D unclear. Between the trimmed V and J ends, which lost 0 bases and 6 bases, there was a span of 14 bases. CDR3 length: 15 residues. CDR1 and CDR2 (germline): SGHTA, FQGTGA. The CDR3 nucleotides are TGTGCCAGCAGCTTAACAGGAGGTGGCAGCGATGGCTACACCTTC. This codes for CASSLTGGGSDGYTF. The variable domain in full, completed from reference TRBV7-3 and TRBJ1-2, reads GAGVSQTPSNKVTEKGKYVELRCDPISGHTALYWYRQSLGQGPEFLIYFQGTGAADDSGLPNDRFFAVRPEGSVSTLKIQRTERGDSAVYLCASSLTGGGSDGYTFGSGTRLTVV.

The V call is TRBV4-1, the J call TRBJ2-1, with 11 bases aligning to TRBD2. Trimming at V came to 4 bases and at J to 5 bases, leaving 7 bases not matched to a gene. The CDR3 loop spans 16 amino acids. Looked up from germline, CDR1 is MGHRA and CDR2 is YSYEKL. The CDR3 sequence: CASSPLLAGENNEQFF. CDR3 bases: TGCGCCAGCAGCCCTCTACTAGCGGGGGAGAACAATGAGCAGTTCTTC.

V and J are TRBV4-1 and TRBJ1-1; D possibly corresponds to TRBD1 (6 bases). From germline, CDR1 is MGHRA and CDR2 YSYEKL. This CDR3 is built from 15 residues. Between the trimmed V and J ends, which lost 1 base and 1 base, there was a span of 10 bases. Here the CDR3 reads CASSQGAGANTEAFF. CDR3 nucleotides: TGCGCCAGCAGCCAAGGGGCGGGGGCGAACACTGAAGCTTTCTTT.

The chain combines TRBV6-6 with TRBJ2-7; 9 positions agree with TRBD2. The CDR3 is made up of 14 amino acids. Germline V CDR1 and CDR2: MNHNY, SVGAGI (reference sequence). Losses at the gene ends were 4 bases for V and 6 bases for J; bases not matched to a gene: 7. DNA of the CDR3: TGTGCCAGCAGTTTCGGCGGGGGGGCCTCCGAGCAGTACTTC. It translates to CASSFGGGASEQYF.

This clone was detected once. The chain links TRBV29-1 to TRBJ2-7, with 11 bases fitting TRBD1. CDR1 and CDR2 from the germline V gene are SQVTM and ANQGSEA. This CDR3 has 16 amino acids. The V gene end was trimmed by 4 bases and the J gene end by 2 bases; junction bases not matched to a gene: 10. CDR3 region: CSVGGPADRGPYEQYF. CDR3 coding DNA: TGCAGCGTTGGAGGTCCGGCGGACAGGGGGCCCTACGAGCAGTACTTC.

The CDR3 DNA follows: TGCGCCAGCTACGTGCGCCCGGGACAGGGCCAAGAGACCCAGTACTTC. Amino acid sequence: CASYVRPGQGQETQYF. The V and J genes are TRBV23-1 and TRBJ2-5; 9 bases line up with TRBD1. TRBV23-1 is marked as an open reading frame, function uncertain. Germline trimming cut 8 bases from V and 1 base from J; bases unmatched to any gene: 11. The CDR3 spans 16 residues.